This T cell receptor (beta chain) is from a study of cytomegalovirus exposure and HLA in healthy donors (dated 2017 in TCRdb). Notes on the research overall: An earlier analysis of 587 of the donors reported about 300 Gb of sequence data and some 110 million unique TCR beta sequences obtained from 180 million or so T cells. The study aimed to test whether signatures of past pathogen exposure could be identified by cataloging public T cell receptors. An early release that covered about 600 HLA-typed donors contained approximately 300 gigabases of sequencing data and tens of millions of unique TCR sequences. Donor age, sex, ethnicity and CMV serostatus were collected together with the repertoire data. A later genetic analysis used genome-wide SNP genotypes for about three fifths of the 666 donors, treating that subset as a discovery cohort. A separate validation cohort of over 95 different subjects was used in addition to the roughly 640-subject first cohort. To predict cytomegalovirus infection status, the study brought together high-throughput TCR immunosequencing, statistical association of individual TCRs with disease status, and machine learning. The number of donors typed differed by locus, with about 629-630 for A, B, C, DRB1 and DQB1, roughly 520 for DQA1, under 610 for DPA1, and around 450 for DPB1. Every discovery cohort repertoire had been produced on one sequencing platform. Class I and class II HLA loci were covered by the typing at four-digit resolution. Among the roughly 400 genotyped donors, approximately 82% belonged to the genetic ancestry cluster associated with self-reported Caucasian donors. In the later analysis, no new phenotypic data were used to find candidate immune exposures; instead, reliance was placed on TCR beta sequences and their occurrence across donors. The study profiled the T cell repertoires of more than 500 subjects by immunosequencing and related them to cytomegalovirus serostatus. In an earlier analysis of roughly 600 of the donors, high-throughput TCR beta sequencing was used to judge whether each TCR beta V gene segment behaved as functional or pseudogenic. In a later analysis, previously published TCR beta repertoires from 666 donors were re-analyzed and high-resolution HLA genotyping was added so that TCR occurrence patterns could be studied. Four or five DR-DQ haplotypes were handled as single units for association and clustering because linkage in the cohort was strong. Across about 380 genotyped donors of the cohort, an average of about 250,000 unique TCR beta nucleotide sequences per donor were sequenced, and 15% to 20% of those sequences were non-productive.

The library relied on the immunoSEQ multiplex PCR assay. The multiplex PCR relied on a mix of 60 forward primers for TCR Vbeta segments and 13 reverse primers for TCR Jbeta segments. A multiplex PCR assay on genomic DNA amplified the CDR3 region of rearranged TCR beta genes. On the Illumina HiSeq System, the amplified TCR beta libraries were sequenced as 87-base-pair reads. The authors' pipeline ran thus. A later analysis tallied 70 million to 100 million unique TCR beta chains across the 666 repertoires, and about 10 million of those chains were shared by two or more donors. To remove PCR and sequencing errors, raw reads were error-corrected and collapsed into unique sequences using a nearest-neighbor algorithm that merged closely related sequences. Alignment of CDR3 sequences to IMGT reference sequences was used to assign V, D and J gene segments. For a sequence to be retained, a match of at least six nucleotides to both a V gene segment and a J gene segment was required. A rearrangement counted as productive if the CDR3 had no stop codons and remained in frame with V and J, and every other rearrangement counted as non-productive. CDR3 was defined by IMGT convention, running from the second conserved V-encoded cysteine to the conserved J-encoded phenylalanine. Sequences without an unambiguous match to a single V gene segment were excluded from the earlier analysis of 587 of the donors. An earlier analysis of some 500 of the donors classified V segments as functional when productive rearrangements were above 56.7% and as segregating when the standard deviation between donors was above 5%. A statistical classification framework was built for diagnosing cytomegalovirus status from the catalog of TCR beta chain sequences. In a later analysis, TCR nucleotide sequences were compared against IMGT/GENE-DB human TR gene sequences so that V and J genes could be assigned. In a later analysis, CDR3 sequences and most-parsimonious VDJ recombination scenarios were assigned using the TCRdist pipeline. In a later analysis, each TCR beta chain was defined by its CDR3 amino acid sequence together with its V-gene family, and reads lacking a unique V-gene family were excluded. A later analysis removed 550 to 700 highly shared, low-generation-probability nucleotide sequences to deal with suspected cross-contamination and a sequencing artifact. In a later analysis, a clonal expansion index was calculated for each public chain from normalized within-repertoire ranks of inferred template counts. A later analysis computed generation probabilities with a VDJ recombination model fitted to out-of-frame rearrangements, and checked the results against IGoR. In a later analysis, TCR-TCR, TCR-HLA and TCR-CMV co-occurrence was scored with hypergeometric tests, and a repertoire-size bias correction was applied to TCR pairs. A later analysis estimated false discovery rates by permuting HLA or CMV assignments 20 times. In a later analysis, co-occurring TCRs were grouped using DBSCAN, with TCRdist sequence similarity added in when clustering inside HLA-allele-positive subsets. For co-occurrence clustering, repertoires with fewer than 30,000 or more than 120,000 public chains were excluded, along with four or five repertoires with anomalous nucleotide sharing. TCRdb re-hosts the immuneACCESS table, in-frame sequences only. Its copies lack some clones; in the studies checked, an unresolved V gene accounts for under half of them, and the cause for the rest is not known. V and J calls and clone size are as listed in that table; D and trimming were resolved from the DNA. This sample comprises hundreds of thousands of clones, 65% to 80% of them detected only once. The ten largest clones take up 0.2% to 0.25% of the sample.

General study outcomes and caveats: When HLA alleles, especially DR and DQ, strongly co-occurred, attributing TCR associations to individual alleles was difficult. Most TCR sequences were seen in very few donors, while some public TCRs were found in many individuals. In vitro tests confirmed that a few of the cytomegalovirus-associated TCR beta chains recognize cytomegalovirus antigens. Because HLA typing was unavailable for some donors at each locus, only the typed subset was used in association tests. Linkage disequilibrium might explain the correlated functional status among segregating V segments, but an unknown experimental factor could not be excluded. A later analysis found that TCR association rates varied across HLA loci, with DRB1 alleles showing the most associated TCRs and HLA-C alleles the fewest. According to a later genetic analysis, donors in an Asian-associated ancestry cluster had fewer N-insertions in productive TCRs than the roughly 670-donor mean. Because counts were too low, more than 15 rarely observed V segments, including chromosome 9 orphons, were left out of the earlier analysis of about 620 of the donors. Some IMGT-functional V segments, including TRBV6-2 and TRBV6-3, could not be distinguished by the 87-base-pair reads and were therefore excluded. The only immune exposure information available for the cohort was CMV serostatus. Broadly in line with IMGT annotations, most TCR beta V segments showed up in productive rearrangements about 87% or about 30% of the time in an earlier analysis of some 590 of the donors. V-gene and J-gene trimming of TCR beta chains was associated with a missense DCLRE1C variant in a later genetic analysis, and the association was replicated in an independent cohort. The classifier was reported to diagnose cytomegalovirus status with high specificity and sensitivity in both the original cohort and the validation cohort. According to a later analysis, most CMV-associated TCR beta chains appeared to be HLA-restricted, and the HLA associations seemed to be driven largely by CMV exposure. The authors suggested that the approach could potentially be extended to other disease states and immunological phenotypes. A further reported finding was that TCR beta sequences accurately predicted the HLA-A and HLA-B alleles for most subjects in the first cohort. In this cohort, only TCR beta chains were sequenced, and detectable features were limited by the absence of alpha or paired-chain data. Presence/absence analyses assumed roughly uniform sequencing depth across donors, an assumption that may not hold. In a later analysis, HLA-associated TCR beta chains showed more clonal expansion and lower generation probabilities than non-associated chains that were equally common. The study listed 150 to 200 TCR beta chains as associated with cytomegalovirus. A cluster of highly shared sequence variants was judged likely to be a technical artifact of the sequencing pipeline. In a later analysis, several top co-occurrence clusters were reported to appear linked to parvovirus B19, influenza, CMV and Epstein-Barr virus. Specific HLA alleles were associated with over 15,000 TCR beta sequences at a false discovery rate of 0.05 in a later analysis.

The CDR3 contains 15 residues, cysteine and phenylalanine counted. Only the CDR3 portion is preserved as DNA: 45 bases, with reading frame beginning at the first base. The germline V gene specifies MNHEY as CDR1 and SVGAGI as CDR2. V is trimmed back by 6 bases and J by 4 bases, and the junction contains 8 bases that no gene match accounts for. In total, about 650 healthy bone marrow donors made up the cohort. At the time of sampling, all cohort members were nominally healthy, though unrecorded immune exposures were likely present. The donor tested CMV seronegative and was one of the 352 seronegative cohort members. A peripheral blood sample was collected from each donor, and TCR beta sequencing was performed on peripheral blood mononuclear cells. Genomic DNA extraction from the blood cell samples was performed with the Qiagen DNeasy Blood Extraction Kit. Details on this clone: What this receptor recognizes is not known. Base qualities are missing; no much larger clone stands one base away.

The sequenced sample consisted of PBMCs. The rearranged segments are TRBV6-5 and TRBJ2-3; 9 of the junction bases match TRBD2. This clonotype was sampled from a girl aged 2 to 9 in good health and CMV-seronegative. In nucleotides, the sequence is TGTGCCAGCAGCACCGCGGGGGGGCCGGCAGATACGCAGTATTTT. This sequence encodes CASSTAGGPADTQYF.